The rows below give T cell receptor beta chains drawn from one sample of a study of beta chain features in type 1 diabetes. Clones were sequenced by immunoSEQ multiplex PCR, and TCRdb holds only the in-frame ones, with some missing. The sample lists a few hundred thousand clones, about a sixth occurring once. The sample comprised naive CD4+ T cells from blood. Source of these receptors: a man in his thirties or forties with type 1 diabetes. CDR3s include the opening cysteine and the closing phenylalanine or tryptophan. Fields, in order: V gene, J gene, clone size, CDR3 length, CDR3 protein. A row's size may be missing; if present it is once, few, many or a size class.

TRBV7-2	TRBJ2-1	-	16	CASSLTATSGTNEQFF
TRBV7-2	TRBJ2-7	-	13	CASSLVVLYEQYF
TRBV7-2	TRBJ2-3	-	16	CASSFGASVSGNTQYF
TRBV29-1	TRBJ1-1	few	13	CSVQGVMNTEAFF
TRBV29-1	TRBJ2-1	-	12	CSADRGGDEQFF
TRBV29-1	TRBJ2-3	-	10	CSAGEDTQYF
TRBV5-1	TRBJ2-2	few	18	CASSSGTSSDTNTGELFF
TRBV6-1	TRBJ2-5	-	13	CASSDARGETQYF
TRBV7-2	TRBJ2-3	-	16	CASSAPGGLRTDTQYF
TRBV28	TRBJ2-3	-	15	CASSLGTASTDTQYF
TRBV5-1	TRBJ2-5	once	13	CASSPSEQETQYF
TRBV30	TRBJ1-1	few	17	CASKGQGIIRAGTEAFF
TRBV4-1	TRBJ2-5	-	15	CASSPGTSGMETQYF